The clone carrying this T cell receptor beta chain was picked up a small number of times. Its specificity is unknown. The entry originates in a study of T cells in Graves' hyperthyroidism and ophthalmopathy. Study-wide results and caveats: With a median lead of about 6.9 months before onset, the model predicted ophthalmopathy.

TCR beta CDR3 regions were amplified from RNA transcripts. In the first-round RT-PCR of the TCR CDR3, the HTBI primer set was used. One entry per CDR3 protein, called by TCRdb with MiXCR from the multiplex PCR reads. The repertoire includes roughly 530,000 distinct CDR3 sequences, roughly a sixth of them detected once, and 15% to 20% sits in the top ten. The V end was cut by 0 bases, the J end by 5 bases, with 13 bases between. Germline V gene sequence: CDR1 DFQATT, CDR2 SNEGSKA (reference sequence). This CDR3 is 15 amino acids long. Ophthalmopathy patients showed a Clinical Activity Score of at least 3, NOSPECS grade of at least 4 and duration under 3 months. Pregnant or lactating patients were excluded, as were those with uncontrolled infection or other autoimmune disease.

The sequence was collected from a woman between 18 and 30 years old with Graves' ophthalmopathy. The chain couples TRBV20-1 to TRBJ2-2, with D maybe TRBD1 (6 bases). Sequenced input: blood. The CDR3 sequence is CSARDTYRETGELFF. DNA for the CDR3: TGCAGTGCTAGAGACACCTACAGGGAGACCGGGGAGCTGTTTTTT.